This TCR beta chain was retrieved from a study of response to subunit inactivated influenza vaccine. In this sample, this clonotype turned up a few times. Its specificity is not known. Study conclusions and caveats: The authors suggested that every seasonal influenza vaccination recruits few new T cells.

The CDR3 extends over 13 amino acids. V dropped 3 bases and J dropped 2 bases, with 8 bases sitting between them. Germline V gives CDR1 SGHDT, CDR2 YYEEEE. TCRdb passed the RT-PCR reads through MiXCR, listing each CDR3 protein once. The sample lists about 190,000 distinct CDR3 sequences, around 15% occurring once. The origin of this receptor is a man aged 50-60 years who received an inactivated influenza vaccine. V gene TRBV5-6 combines with J gene TRBJ1-2; weak D call: TRBD1 (5 bases). Sequencing used CD8+ T cells sorted from PBMCs, obtained more than 4 days after vaccination. Written as DNA, the CDR3 is TGTGCCAGCAGCTCGGACAACAACTATGGCTACACCTTC. Encoded protein: CASSSDNNYGYTF. Based on the CDR3 plus reference TRBV5-6 and TRBJ1-2, the full variable domain is DAGVTQSPTHLIKTRGQQVTLRCSPKSGHDTVSWYQQALGQGPQFIFQYYEEEERQRGNFPDRFSGHQFPNYSSELNVNALLLGDSALYLCASSSDNNYGYTFGSGTRLTVV.